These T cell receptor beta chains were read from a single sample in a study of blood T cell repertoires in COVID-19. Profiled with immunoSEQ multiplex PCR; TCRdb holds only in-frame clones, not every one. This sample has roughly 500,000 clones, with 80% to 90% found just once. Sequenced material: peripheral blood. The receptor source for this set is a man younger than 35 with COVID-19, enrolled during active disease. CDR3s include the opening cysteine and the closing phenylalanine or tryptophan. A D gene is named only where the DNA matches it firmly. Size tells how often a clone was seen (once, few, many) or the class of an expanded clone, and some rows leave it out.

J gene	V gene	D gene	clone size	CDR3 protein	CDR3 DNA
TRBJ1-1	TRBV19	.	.	CASSPNRVWDTEAFF	TGTGCCAGTAGTCCAAACCGGGTCTGGGACACTGAAGCTTTCTTT
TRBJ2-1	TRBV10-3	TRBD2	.	CARGSGMRNEQFF	TGTGCCCGAGGTAGCGGGATGCGCAATGAGCAGTTCTTC
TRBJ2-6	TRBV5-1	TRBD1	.	CASSPRGQGSSGANVLTF	TGCGCCAGCAGCCCCCGGGGACAGGGGTCCTCTGGGGCCAACGTCCTGACTTTC
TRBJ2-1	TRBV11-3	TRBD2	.	CASTNGGEGIDNEQFF	TGTGCCAGCACCAACGGCGGGGAGGGAATCGACAATGAGCAGTTCTTC
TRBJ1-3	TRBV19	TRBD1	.	CASSIEGQAAGNTIYF	TGTGCCAGTAGTATAGAGGGACAGGCGGCTGGAAACACCATATATTTT
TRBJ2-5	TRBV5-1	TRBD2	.	CASSLRGEETQYF	TGCGCCAGCAGCTTGCGGGGGGAGGAGACCCAGTACTTC
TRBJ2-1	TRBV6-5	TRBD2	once	CASSPGTRDGEQFF	TGTGCCAGCAGTCCCGGGACTAGAGACGGTGAGCAGTTCTTC
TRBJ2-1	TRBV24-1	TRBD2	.	CATSDSGRVNEQFF	TGTGCCACCAGTGATAGCGGGAGGGTCAATGAGCAGTTCTTC
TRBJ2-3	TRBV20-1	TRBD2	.	CSARSGKGQYF	TGCAGTGCTAGAAGCGGGAAGGGGCAGTATTTT
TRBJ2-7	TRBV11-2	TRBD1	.	CASSLVGTGSYEQYF	TGTGCCAGCAGCTTAGTAGGGACAGGATCCTACGAGCAGTACTTC
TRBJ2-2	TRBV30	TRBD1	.	CARNRGAGELFF	TGTGCCCGAAACAGGGGTGCCGGGGAGCTGTTTTTT
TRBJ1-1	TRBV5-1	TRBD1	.	CASSSRTGDEAFF	TGCGCCAGCAGCTCCCGGACAGGGGATGAAGCTTTCTTT
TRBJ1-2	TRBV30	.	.	CAWSVRGNYGYTF	TGTGCCTGGAGTGTCCGGGGGAACTATGGCTACACCTTC
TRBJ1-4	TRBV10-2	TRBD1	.	CASSDRGRGSPEKLFF	TGCGCCAGCAGTGACAGGGGGCGGGGATCCCCTGAAAAACTGTTTTTT
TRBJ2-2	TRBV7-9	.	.	CASSPLGGLAVNTGELFF	TGTGCCAGCAGCCCCCTTGGGGGGCTAGCGGTGAACACCGGGGAGCTGTTTTTT
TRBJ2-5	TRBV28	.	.	CASSPRETQYF	TGTGCCAGCAGTCCGAGAGAGACCCAGTACTTC
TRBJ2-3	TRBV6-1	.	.	CASSDMRGNTQYF	TGTGCCAGCAGTGATATGAGGGGGAATACGCAGTATTTT
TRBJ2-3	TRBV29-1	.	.	CSVEEGIGVSTDTQYF	TGCAGCGTTGAAGAAGGTATAGGGGTTAGCACAGATACGCAGTATTTT
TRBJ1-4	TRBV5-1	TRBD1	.	CASSSGQGQGMKKLFF	TGCGCCAGCAGCTCGGGGCAGGGACAGGGGATGAAAAAACTGTTTTTT
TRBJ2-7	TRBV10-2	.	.	CASSESGDGQGHF	TGCGCCAGCAGTGAGAGTGGGGATGGTCAGGGCCACTTC
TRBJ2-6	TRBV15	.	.	CATSRGLILGSGANVLTF	TGTGCCACCAGCAGGGGGCTGATATTGGGTTCCGGGGCCAACGTCCTGACTTTC
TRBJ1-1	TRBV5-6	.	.	CASSLGTLYTEAFF	TGTGCCAGCAGCTTAGGGACACTCTACACTGAAGCTTTCTTT
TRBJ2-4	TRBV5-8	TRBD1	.	CASSADRGRGAKNIQYF	TGTGCCAGCAGCGCGGACAGGGGACGGGGAGCCAAAAACATTCAGTACTTC
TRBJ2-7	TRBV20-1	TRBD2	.	CSASSSGPYEQYF	TGCAGTGCTAGTTCTAGCGGACCCTACGAGCAGTACTTC
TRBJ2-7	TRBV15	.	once	CATSRDRSGRLGEQYF	TGTGCCACCAGCAGAGATAGGAGCGGGCGGTTGGGGGAGCAGTACTTC
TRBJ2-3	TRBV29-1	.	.	CSVASTDTQYF	TGCAGCGTGGCTAGCACAGATACGCAGTATTTT
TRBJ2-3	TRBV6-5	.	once	CASSSPGGRSTQYF	TGTGCCAGCAGTTCCCCCGGAGGCCGTAGTACGCAGTATTTT
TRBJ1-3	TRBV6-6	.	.	CASSLGVSGNTIYF	TGTGCCAGCAGCCTAGGTGTGTCTGGAAACACCATATATTTT
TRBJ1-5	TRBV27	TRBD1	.	CASSRTDRIVQPQHF	TGTGCCAGCAGCCGAACGGACAGGATCGTTCAGCCCCAGCATTTT
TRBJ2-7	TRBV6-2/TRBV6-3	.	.	CASSYFRGDYPAPEQYF	TGTGCCAGCAGTTACTTTAGGGGGGACTACCCGGCTCCGGAGCAGTACTTC
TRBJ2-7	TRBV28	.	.	CASSPYDLQGTLYEQYF	TGTGCCAGCAGTCCTTACGATTTACAGGGAACCCTCTACGAGCAGTACTTC
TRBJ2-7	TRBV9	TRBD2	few	CASSVASSGLYEQYF	TGTGCCAGCAGCGTAGCGTCTAGCGGCCTCTACGAGCAGTACTTC
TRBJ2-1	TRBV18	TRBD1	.	CASSPRTGGIVNEQFF	TGTGCCAGCTCACCAAGGACAGGGGGCATCGTCAATGAGCAGTTCTTC
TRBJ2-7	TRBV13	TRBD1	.	CASSARTGAISYEQYF	TGTGCCAGCAGCGCCCGGACAGGGGCAATCTCCTACGAGCAGTACTTC
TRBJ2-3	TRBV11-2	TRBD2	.	CASSLGPSGSTDTQYF	TGTGCCAGCAGCTTAGGGCCTAGCGGGAGCACAGATACGCAGTATTTT
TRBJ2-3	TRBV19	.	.	CASSIGDLGGPTQYF	TGTGCCAGTAGTATCGGGGATCTAGGGGGACCTACGCAGTATTTT
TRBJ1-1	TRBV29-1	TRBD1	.	CSTLDRGNTEAFF	TGCAGCACATTAGACAGGGGAAACACTGAAGCTTTCTTT
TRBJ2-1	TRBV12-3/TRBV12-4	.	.	CASSPRLGQEQFF	TGTGCCAGCAGTCCACGGTTGGGGCAGGAACAGTTCTTC
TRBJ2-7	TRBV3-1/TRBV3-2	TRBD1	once	CASSQAGQRYEQYF	TGTGCCAGCAGCCAAGCGGGACAGCGCTACGAGCAGTACTTC
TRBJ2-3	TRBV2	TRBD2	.	CASRQLAGGPRTQYF	TGTGCCAGCAGACAACTAGCGGGAGGGCCCCGTACGCAGTATTTT
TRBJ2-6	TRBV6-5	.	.	CASRRYYSGANVLTF	TGTGCCAGCAGGCGATACTACTCTGGGGCCAACGTCCTGACTTTC
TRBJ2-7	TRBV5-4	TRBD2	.	CASSPPGLAGGGNSYEQYF	TGTGCCAGCAGCCCCCCCGGACTAGCGGGTGGGGGTAACTCCTACGAGCAGTACTTC
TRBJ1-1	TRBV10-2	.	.	CASSAGNTEAFF	TGCGCCAGCAGTGCGGGGAACACTGAAGCTTTCTTT
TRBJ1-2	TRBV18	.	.	CASSAAIQGSNYGYTF	TGTGCCAGCTCAGCTGCTATACAGGGATCCAACTATGGCTACACCTTC
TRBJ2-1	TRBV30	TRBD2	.	CAWRTSGYNEQFF	TGTGCCTGGAGGACTAGCGGGTACAATGAGCAGTTCTTC
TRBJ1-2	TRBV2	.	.	CASRHFGTRYGYTF	TGTGCCAGCAGGCACTTCGGTACCCGCTATGGCTACACCTTC
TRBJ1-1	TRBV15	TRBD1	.	CATTHGTVIMNTEAFF	TGTGCCACGACCCACGGGACAGTAATCATGAACACTGAAGCTTTCTTT
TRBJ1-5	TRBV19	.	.	CASVSGNQPQHF	TGTGCCAGTGTTTCAGGGAATCAGCCCCAGCATTTT
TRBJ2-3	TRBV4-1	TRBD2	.	CASSQDQAGVSTDTQYF	TGCGCCAGCAGCCAAGACCAAGCGGGAGTCAGCACAGATACGCAGTATTTT